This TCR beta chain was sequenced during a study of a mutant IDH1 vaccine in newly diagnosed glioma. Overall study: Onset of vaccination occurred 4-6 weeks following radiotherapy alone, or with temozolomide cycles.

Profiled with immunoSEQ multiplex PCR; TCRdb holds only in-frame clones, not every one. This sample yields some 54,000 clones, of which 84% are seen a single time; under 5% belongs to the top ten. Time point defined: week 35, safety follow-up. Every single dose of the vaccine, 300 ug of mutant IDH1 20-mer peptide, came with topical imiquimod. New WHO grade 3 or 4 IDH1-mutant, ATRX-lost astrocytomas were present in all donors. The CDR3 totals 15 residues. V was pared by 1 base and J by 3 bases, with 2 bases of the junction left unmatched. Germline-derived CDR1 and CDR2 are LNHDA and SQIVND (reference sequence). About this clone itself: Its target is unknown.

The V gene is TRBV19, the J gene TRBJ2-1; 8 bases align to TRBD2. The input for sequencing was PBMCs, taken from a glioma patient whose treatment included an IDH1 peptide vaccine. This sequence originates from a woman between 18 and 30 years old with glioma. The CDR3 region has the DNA TGTGCCAGTAGTATAGTCGGGGGGGGCTACAATGAGCAGTTCTTC. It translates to CASSIVGGGYNEQFF.